The clone carrying this TCR beta chain was seen at least ten times. Its antigen remains unknown. This specimen belongs to a study of Graves' ophthalmopathy and Graves' hyperthyroidism. Looking at the study overall: Cases classed as stable hyperthyroidism had no ophthalmopathy within 18 months of follow-up. Overall study findings and caveats: A 13-signature model separated ophthalmopathy from stable hyperthyroidism, about 90% sensitivity, around 79% specificity. The model reached roughly 70% sensitivity and 72.22% specificity for predicting ophthalmopathy progression.

CDR1 LNHDA and CDR2 SQIVND come from the germline V gene (reference sequence). This CDR3 is built from 14 residues. Trimming stripped 3 bases from V and 4 bases from J, with 10 bases between. CDR3 regions of TCR beta were amplified from RNA transcripts. The library came from an HTBI-primed first-round RT-PCR and a second-round multiplex PCR. Each CDR3 protein gets one entry after TCRdb re-called the multiplex PCR reads with MiXCR. The sample carries 1 million to 1.3 million distinct CDR3 sequences, about 38% recorded once. Included hyperthyroidism patients were aged 18 to 65 and newly diagnosed (under 2 months' duration).

This chain connects TRBV19 to TRBJ1-3; D possibly corresponds to TRBD1 (5 bases). Source material: peripheral blood or thyroid tissue (not recorded which). This clonotype originated in an adult man with Graves' hyperthyroidism. CDR3 amino acids: CASSIRGVGNTIYF. The CDR3 bases are TGTGCCAGTAGTATTAGGGGCGTCGGAAACACCATATATTTT.